This T cell receptor beta chain was sequenced during a study of patients and donors after allogeneic stem cell transplantation. One entry per CDR3 protein, called by TCRdb with MiXCR from the RT-PCR reads. The repertoire holds 150,000 to 200,000 distinct CDR3 sequences, approximately 41% seen once, with approximately 30% in the top ten. There are 15 residues in the CDR3. V was shortened by 3 bases and J by 4 bases, with 13 bases between the two germline ends. This clonotype was recorded a few times. The specimen sequenced was blood, either unsorted or a sorted T cell fraction (not recorded which). The J gene is TRBJ1-3, the V gene TRBV12-3 or TRBV12-4; tentatively, D is TRBD1 (5 bases). This sequence was found in a human donor who was either an allogeneic HSCT recipient or a stem cell or donor lymphocyte infusion donor (not recorded which). It is not recorded whose cells these are; they may come from a transplant donor. CDR3 residues: CASSFFPGWGNTIYF. The CDR3 DNA sequence: TGTGCCAGCAGTTTCTTCCCAGGGTGGGGAAACACCATATATTTT.